These 20 T cell receptor beta chains originate from one sample sequenced in a study of blood T cells in healthy people across ages. A sample-barcoded 5' primer and a J-beta primer mix were used in a second PCR of roughly 7 to 11 cycles. TCRdb recomputed calls from the 5' RACE reads with MiXCR, one row per CDR3 protein. This table holds roughly 2 million distinct CDR3 sequences, approximately 50% found once. The specimen was blood. The receptor set was obtained from a woman between 40 and 55 years old in good health.

This chain joins TRBV7-6 and TRBJ1-2; the D gene is possibly TRBD1 (6 bases). Per the germline V gene, CDR1 is SGHVS and CDR2 is FNYEAQ. V was clipped by 5 bases and J by 8 bases, with 15 bases between them. This CDR3 is built from 13 residues. CDR3 in DNA: TGTGCCAGCAGCCCCCCCGTCAGGGGAGGCTACACCTTC. As protein: CASSPPVRGGYTF.

This clonotype was seen a handful of times. The gene calls are TRBV12-3 or TRBV12-4 and TRBJ2-6; no reliable D call. V gave up 6 bases and J gave up 9 bases, with 18 bases separating them. CDR3 length: 15 residues. The chain's CDR3 is CASSPPSPLDNVLTF. The DNA for the CDR3 is TGTGCCAGCAGCCCCCCTTCCCCCCTCGACAACGTCCTGACTTTC.

V is TRBV21-1 and J is TRBJ2-3. TRBV21-1 is a pseudogene segment. The CDR3 consists of 15 residues. The CDR3 nucleotides are TGTGCCAGCAGCAACGACGGTGCTAGCACAGATACGCAGTATTTT. This encodes CASSNDGASTDTQYF.

The CDR3 nucleotides are TGTGCCAGCAGCTTATCGGGGGCCTTAAAAGAGACCCAGTACTTC. Its protein product is CASSLSGALKETQYF. The chain recombines TRBV7-9 with TRBJ2-5, with D possibly being TRBD1 or TRBD2 (6 bases each). Germline V gene lookup returns CDR1 SEHNR and CDR2 FQNEAQ (reference sequence). The CDR3 is 15 residues long. The V end lost 2 bases, the J end lost 3 bases, and 13 bases lay between the germline ends.

J is TRBJ2-7 and V is TRBV28, with TRBD1 identical over 7 bases. This CDR3 has 14 amino acids. Trimming at V came to 2 bases and at J to 10 bases, leaving 11 bases not matched to a gene. The germline V gene has CDR1 MDHEN and CDR2 SYDVKM. The CDR3 DNA reads TGTGCCAGCAGTTTAACCGACAGGGTTGGCACCCAGTACTTC. This codes for CASSLTDRVGTQYF.

The chain recombines TRBV24-1 with TRBJ2-1; 8 bases agree with TRBD1. The CDR3 extends over 16 amino acids. The germline V gene encodes CDR1 KGHDR and CDR2 SFDVKD. After removal of 0 bases from V and 4 bases from J, the junction contained 4 bases not matched to a gene. The DNA for the CDR3 is TGTGCCACCAGTGATTTGGGGGGGACAGGTTACAATGAGCAGTTCTTC. Translation: CATSDLGGTGYNEQFF.

This rearrangement joins TRBV25-1 to TRBJ1-2, with a possible D match to TRBD1 (5 bases). Between the trimmed V and J ends, which lost 3 bases and 4 bases, there was a span of 18 bases. Germline CDR1 and CDR2: MGHDK and SYGVNS. CDR3 length equals 16 residues. In DNA, the CDR3 is TGTGCCAGCAGTGACCTTGAGGGCACCGGGGCCTATGGCTACACCTTC. As protein: CASSDLEGTGAYGYTF.

The chain has TRBV7-3 and TRBJ1-2; D not resolved. CDR1 and CDR2 from the germline V gene are SGHTA and FQGTGA. V lost 5 bases and J lost 5, with 15 bases in between. The CDR3 totals 14 residues. The CDR3 protein is CASSPGAEYYGYTF. The CDR3 region has the DNA TGTGCCAGCAGCCCAGGAGCGGAGTATTATGGCTACACCTTC. The complete variable domain, with remaining parts taken from reference TRBV7-3 and TRBJ1-2, reads GAGVSQTPSNKVTEKGKYVELRCDPISGHTALYWYRQSLGQGPEFLIYFQGTGAADDSGLPNDRFFAVRPEGSVSTLKIQRTERGDSAVYLCASSPGAEYYGYTFGSGTRLTVV.

This clonotype was counted only a few times. The chain is built from TRBV6-5 and TRBJ1-2; maybe TRBD1 (6 bases). The CDR3 extends over 12 amino acids. The ends were cut back, 8 bases at V and 4 bases at J, with 11 bases in the middle. The germline V gene has CDR1 MNHEY and CDR2 SVGAGI. The chain's CDR3 is CASRRDIYGYTF. Here the CDR3 DNA reads TGTGCCAGCCGTCGGGACATCTATGGCTACACCTTC.

The genes are TRBV20-1 and TRBJ2-3, with D tentatively TRBD1 or TRBD2 (6 bases each). Trimming shortened V by 7 bases and J by 4 bases, and 18 bases separated the two germline ends. The CDR3 length is 14 residues. Germline CDR1 reads DFQATT; CDR2 reads SNEGSKA (reference sequence). The CDR3 coding sequence is TGCAGTGTGAGACGTTCCGGGGGCGCAGATACGCAGTATTTT. Its translation: CSVRRSGGADTQYF.

This clonotype was seen a few times. The chain uses TRBV12-3 or TRBV12-4 and TRBJ2-7; 10 bases map to TRBD2. After removal of 5 bases from V and 2 bases from J, the junction contained 3 bases not matched to a gene. The CDR3 extends over 14 amino acids. The CDR3, as DNA: TGTGCCAGCAGTCGACTAGCGGGCCCCTACGAGCAGTACTTC. Translated: CASSRLAGPYEQYF.

The rearrangement links TRBV3-1 to TRBJ2-3; D is perhaps TRBD1 (8 bases). CDR3 length: 16 amino acids. V lost 1 base to trimming and J lost 8 bases, with 19 bases between them. CDR1 is LGHDT and CDR2 is YNNKEL in the germline V gene (reference sequence). CDR3 in DNA: TGTGCCAGCAGCCAAGGTGACAGGGGAGGGTATCGTACGCAGTATTTT. Translated: CASSQGDRGGYRTQYF.

This clonotype was picked up one time. CDR3 in DNA: TGTGCCAGCAGTCTTTATGGGACAGGGGTTCCCCATGGCTACACCTTC. It codes for CASSLYGTGVPHGYTF. V usage is TRBV6-2 or TRBV6-3 and J usage is TRBJ1-2; 10 bases line up with TRBD1. This CDR3 has 16 amino acids. From germline, CDR1 is MNHEY and CDR2 SVGEGT. Trimming at V came to 5 bases and at J to 6 bases, leaving 12 bases not matched to a gene.

The CDR3 nucleotides are TGCAGCGTTGCGACTAGCGGGGGGGCAGATACGCAGTATTTT. Its protein product is CSVATSGGADTQYF. The J gene is TRBJ2-3, the V gene TRBV29-1; 14 nucleotides line up with TRBD2. V was clipped by 4 bases and J by 4 bases; unmatched bases: 1. Germline V gene lookup returns CDR1 SQVTM and CDR2 ANQGSEA. The CDR3 runs to 14 residues.

This clonotype was detected ten times or more. This chain connects TRBV10-3 to TRBJ2-5, with 13 bases aligning to TRBD2. The CDR3 is 15 amino acids. V gave up 10 bases and J gave up 1 base; unmatched junction bases: 6. The germline V gene has CDR1 ENHRY and CDR2 SYGVKD. In nucleotides, the CDR3 is TGTGCCAGCACTAGCGGGGGGGGCCTCCAAGAGACCCAGTACTTC. This codes for CASTSGGGLQETQYF.

The V and J genes are TRBV27 and TRBJ2-7; 9 bases line up with TRBD1. Looked up from germline, CDR1 is MNHEY and CDR2 is SMNVEV (reference sequence). J lost 3 bases, V lost 6 bases, and 9 bases had no gene match. The CDR3 totals 15 residues. The CDR3 protein is CASRGPGQGDYEQYF. The CDR3, as DNA: TGTGCCAGCAGGGGACCGGGACAGGGCGACTACGAGCAGTACTTC.

In this sample, this clonotype turned up a few times. This chain joins TRBV9 and TRBJ2-6; D possibly uses TRBD1 or TRBD2 (5 bases each). The CDR3 has 15 amino acids. Per germline, CDR1 SGDLS and CDR2 YYNGEE. Trimming cost V 2 bases and J 7 bases, with 13 bases left between them. DNA for the CDR3: TGTGCCAGCAGCGTCAGGGACCACGGAGCCAACGTCCTGACTTTC. This translates into CASSVRDHGANVLTF.

A remark on this clonotype: Being one base from a much bigger clone, this may be a read error. V and J are TRBV27 and TRBJ2-5, with 10 bases identical to TRBD2. The end of the DNA aligns better with TRBJ2-1, so the J call may be wrong. The CDR3 sequence is 14 residues long. Germline CDR1 reads MNHEY; CDR2 reads SMNVEV (reference sequence). The CDR3 sequence: CASSPLAGQETQFF. The CDR3 DNA reads as TGTGCCAGCAGTCCACTAGCGGGGCAAGAGACCCAGTTCTTC.

The V gene is TRBV4-3, the J gene TRBJ2-4; D is unclear. The V end lost 0 bases, the J end lost 3 bases, and 9 bases lay between the germline ends. This CDR3 is built from 15 residues. Looked up from germline, CDR1 is LGHNA and CDR2 is YSLEER. The CDR3: CASSQDLIVKNIQYF. CDR3 bases: TGCGCCAGCAGCCAAGATCTGATCGTCAAAAACATTCAGTACTTC.

CDR3 loop: CASKKAPGTSLGEQFF. The DNA for the CDR3 is TGTGCCAGTAAAAAGGCTCCCGGGACTAGTCTAGGAGAGCAGTTCTTC. This chain links TRBV6-1 with TRBJ2-1, with 8 bases matching TRBD2. Germline V lookup: CDR1 MNHNS, CDR2 SASEGT. The CDR3 is 16 residues long. V gave up 9 bases and J gave up 10 bases; unmatched junction bases: 20.